This TCR beta chain was identified during a study of breast tumors, draining lymph nodes, adjacent tissues. The lymph nodes were axillary draining lymph nodes from breast cancer patients. Findings of the study overall: Data only fit, rather than demonstrated, lymph node origin of most tumor T cells. Tumor TCR diversity was below lymph nodes but above nontumor tissue. Luminal-like breast cancer showed significantly greater tumor-nontumor repertoire similarity than basal-like breast cancer did. The data were judged consistent with most tumor T cells coming from lymph node and expanding in tumor.

MiXCR was run by TCRdb on the multiplex PCR reads, yielding one entry per CDR3 protein. The data show about 180,000 distinct CDR3 sequences, around a third seen once. With regard to this clonotype: The antigen is not known.

This receptor was taken from a female donor with breast cancer. Some clones in this sample may be carry-over from other donors' samples. Sequences were obtained from axillary lymph node tissue.

CDR3 sequence: CASSLVPSRAGAGNTIYF. CDR3 DNA: TGTGCCAGCAGCTTAGTCCCTAGCAGGGCGGGGGCTGGAAACACCATATATTTT. This chain uses TRBV7-4 with TRBJ1-3; possibly TRBD1 for D (5 bases). The CDR3 sequence is 18 residues long. V was cut by 1 base and J by 2 bases, with 18 bases left in between. Germline CDR1 and CDR2: SGHVT and SQSDAQ.